This T cell receptor beta chain was observed in a study of cytomegalovirus exposure and HLA in healthy donors. Study outcomes and limitations: First-cohort TCR clusters were later found to tend to co-occur in the 90 to 150 validation repertoires.

To note about this clone: Its matching antigen is unknown.

The table came from immunoSEQ multiplex PCR; TCRdb's copy has only in-frame clones and leaves some out. The data contain roughly 300,000 clones, around 87% of them singletons. Sequencing was done on a sample of PBMCs. The clonotype was recovered from a young woman in good health and CMV-seronegative.

CDR3: CASSSPRLGGTEAFF. The DNA for the CDR3 is TGCGCCAGCAGCTCCCCTCGTTTGGGGGGCACTGAAGCTTTCTTT. The J gene is TRBJ1-1, the V gene TRBV5-1, with a possible D match to TRBD1 (5 bases). V was trimmed by 3 bases and J by 4 bases, leaving 16 bases between them. Germline values: CDR1 SGHRS, CDR2 YFSETQ. The CDR3 sequence is 15 residues long. The variable domain in full, with the rest retrieved from reference TRBV5-1 and TRBJ1-1, is KAGVTQTPRYLIKTRGQQVTLSCSPISGHRSVSWYQQTPGQGLQFLFEYFSETQRNKGNFPGRFSGRQFSNSRSEMNVSTLELGDSALYLCASSSPRLGGTEAFFGQGTRLTVV.